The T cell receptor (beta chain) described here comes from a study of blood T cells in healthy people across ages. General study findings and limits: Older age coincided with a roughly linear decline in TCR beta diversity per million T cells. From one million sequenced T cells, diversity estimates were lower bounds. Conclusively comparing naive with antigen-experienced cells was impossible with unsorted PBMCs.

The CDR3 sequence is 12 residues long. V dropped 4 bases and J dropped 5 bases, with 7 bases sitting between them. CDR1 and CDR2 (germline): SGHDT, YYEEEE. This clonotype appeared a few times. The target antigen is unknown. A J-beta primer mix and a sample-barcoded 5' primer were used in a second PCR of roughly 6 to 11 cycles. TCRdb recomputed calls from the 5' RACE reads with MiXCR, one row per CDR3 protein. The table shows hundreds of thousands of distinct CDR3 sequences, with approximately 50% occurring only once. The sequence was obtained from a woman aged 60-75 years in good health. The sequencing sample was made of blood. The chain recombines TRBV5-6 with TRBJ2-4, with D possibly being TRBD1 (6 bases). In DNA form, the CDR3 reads TGTGCCAGCAGCCGACAGGAAAACATTCAGTACTTC. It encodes CASSRQENIQYF.